These 7 T cell receptor beta chains share one sample of origin, sequenced in a study of T cell repertoires in ileal Crohn's disease. Sequenced by immunoSEQ multiplex PCR; TCRdb stores in-frame clones only, minus some. The table shows fewer than 10,000 clones, with more than 70% occurring only once. Source material: ileal tissue. The receptors shown here come from an adult with Crohn's disease.

A single count supports this clone. This chain joins TRBV6-6 and TRBJ2-7; TRBD2 matches 15 bases. This CDR3 spans 15 amino acids. Losses at the gene ends were 6 bases for V and 5 bases for J; bases not matched to a gene: 5. Germline CDR1 is MNHNY and CDR2 is SVGAGI (reference sequence). CDR3 sequence (DNA): TGTGCCAGCAGAGCCGGACTAGCGGGAGGGGACGAGCAGTACTTC. It specifies CASRAGLAGGDEQYF.

This clone was detected once. The J gene is TRBJ2-3, the V gene TRBV5-1, with 7 bases matching TRBD2. V was pared by 0 bases and J by 0 bases, with 7 bases of the junction left unmatched. CDR3 size: 17 residues. Germline V gene lookup returns CDR1 SGHRS and CDR2 YFSETQ. CDR3 in amino acids: CASSLAGSGSSTDTQYF. CDR3 in DNA: TGCGCCAGCAGCTTGGCGGGTAGCGGGTCTAGCACAGATACGCAGTATTTT.

The chain couples TRBV30 to TRBJ2-5; no reliable D call. The CDR3 runs 11 residues. V was shortened by 2 bases and J by 5 bases, with 6 bases between the two germline ends. CDR1 is GTSNPN and CDR2 is SVGIG in the germline V gene (reference sequence). CDR3 nucleotides: TGTGCCTGGAGTACAGCGGAGACCCAGTACTTC. Encoded protein: CAWSTAETQYF.

With regard to this clone: This sample includes further DNA sequences coding for the same CDR3. This sequence joins TRBV2 and TRBJ2-1; 14 positions agree with TRBD2. Germline V gene lookup returns CDR1 SNHLY and CDR2 FYNNEI. J was trimmed by 9 bases and V by 6 bases; bases with no gene match: 4. The CDR3 contains 14 residues. Here the CDR3 DNA reads TGTGCCAGCAGGACTAGCGGGAGGGCAATTGAGCAGTTCTTC. Translating gives CASRTSGRAIEQFF.

In this sample, this clone turned up a few times. The rearrangement links TRBV27 to TRBJ2-7; 11 positions agree with TRBD1. Per the germline V gene, CDR1 is MNHEY and CDR2 is SMNVEV (reference sequence). Germline trimming cut 6 bases from V and 4 bases from J; bases unmatched to any gene: 14. The CDR3 length is 17 residues. The chain's CDR3 is CASRLNVGQGALYEQYF. CDR3 coding DNA: TGTGCCAGCAGGCTTAATGTCGGACAGGGGGCTTTGTACGAGCAGTACTTC.

This clone turned up a few times. V is TRBV7-8 and J is TRBJ1-4, with D unclear. Germline V gene sequence: CDR1 SGHVS, CDR2 FQNEAQ. The ends were cut back, 2 bases at V and 1 base at J, with 17 bases in the middle. The CDR3 has 18 amino acids. CDR3 region: CASSLTASGGRTNEKLFF. CDR3 DNA sequence: TGTGCCAGCAGCTTAACGGCATCCGGAGGTAGAACTAATGAAAAACTGTTTTTT.

The chain couples TRBV9 to TRBJ2-3; no clear D. The CDR3 is made up of 12 amino acids. V dropped 0 bases and J dropped 7 bases, with 6 bases sitting between them. Germline V gene lookup returns CDR1 SGDLS and CDR2 YYNGEE. The DNA of the CDR3 is TGTGCCAGCAGCGTAGGCGGAAATACGCAGTATTTT. Translating it yields CASSVGGNTQYF.